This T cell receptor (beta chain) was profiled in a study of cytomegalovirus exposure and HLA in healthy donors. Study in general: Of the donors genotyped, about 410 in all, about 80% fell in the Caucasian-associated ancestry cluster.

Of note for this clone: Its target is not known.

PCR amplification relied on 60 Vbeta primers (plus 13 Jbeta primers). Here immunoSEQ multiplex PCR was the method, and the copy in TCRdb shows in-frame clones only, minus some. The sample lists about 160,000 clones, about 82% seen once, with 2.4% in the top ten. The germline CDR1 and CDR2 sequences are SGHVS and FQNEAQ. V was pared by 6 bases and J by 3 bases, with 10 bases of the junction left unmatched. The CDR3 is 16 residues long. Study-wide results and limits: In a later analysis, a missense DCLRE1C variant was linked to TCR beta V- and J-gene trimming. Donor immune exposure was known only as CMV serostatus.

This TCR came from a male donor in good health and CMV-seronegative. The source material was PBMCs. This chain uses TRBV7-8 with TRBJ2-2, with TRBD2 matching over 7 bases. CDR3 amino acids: CASRDQGLGDTGELFF. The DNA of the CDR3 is TGTGCCAGCAGGGATCAAGGACTAGGGGACACCGGGGAGCTGTTTTTT.